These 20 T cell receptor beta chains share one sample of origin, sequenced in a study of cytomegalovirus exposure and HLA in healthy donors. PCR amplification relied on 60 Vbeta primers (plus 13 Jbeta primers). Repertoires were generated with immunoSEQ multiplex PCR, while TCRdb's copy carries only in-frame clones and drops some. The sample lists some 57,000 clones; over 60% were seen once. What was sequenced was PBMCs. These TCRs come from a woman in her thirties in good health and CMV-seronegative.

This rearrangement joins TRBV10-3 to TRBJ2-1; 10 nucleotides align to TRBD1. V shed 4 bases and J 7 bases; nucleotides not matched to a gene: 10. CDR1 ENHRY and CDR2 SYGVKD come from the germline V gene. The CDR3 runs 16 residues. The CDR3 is CAISASGQGYVNEQFF. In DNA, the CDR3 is TGTGCCATCAGTGCCTCGGGACAGGGGTATGTTAATGAGCAGTTCTTC.

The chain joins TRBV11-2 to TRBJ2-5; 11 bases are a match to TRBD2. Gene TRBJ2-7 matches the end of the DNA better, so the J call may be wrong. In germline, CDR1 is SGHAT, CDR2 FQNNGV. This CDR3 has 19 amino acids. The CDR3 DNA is TGTGCCAGCAGCCCGCTAAGTAGGACTAGCGGGCTGGGAGACTACGAGCAGTACTTC. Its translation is CASSPLSRTSGLGDYEQYF.

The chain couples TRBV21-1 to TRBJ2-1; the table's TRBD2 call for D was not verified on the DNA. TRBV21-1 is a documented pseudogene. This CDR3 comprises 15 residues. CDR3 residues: CASRYRYPGGIEQFF. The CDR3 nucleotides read TGTGCCAGCAGGTATCGTTACCCCGGGGGTATTGAGCAGTTCTTC.

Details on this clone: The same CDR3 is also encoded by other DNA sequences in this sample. Here the CDR3 DNA reads TGTGCCAGCAGTTCAGGGGTAAACACCGGGGAGCTGTTTTTT. This translates into CASSSGVNTGELFF. The genes are TRBV7-2 and TRBJ2-2; a possible D gene is TRBD1 (6 bases). The germline CDR1 and CDR2 sequences are SGHTA and FQGNSA. Trimming took off 6 bases at V and 2 bases at J, with 10 bases between the two ends. The CDR3 has 14 amino acids.

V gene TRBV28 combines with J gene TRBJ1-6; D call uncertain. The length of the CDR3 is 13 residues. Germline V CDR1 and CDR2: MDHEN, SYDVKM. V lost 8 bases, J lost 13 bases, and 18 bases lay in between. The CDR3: CASFRAGSSPLHF. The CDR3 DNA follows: TGTGCCAGCTTTAGGGCGGGGAGCTCCCCCCTCCACTTT.

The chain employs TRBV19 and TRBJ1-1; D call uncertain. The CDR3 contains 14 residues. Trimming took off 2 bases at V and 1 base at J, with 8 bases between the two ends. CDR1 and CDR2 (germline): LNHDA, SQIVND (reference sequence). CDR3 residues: CASSITQTNTEAFF. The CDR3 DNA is TGTGCCAGTAGTATAACTCAAACGAACACTGAAGCTTTCTTT.

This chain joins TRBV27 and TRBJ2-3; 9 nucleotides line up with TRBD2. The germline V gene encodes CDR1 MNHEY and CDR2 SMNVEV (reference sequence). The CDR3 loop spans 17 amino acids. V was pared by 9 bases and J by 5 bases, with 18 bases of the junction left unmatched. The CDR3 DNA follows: TGTGCCAGTTCTACACCCGGGGGGGGACTAGCAGGAGATACGCAGTATTTT. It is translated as CASSTPGGGLAGDTQYF.

The CDR3 reads CASGQGAPNEQFF. CDR3 sequence (DNA): TGTGCCAGCGGACAGGGGGCGCCCAATGAGCAGTTCTTC. V and J are TRBV6-5 and TRBJ2-1; 11 bases line up with TRBD1. Germline CDR1 is MNHEY and CDR2 is SVGAGI. With 8 bases clipped from V and 6 bases from J, the junction kept 3 bases outside the gene matches. This CDR3 comprises 13 residues.

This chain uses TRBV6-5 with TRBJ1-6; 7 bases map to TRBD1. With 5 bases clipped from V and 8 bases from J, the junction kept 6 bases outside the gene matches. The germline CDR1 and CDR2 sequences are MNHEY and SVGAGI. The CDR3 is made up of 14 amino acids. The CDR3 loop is CASSRQGRDSPLHF. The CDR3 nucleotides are TGTGCCAGCAGTCGACAGGGCAGAGATTCACCCCTCCACTTT.

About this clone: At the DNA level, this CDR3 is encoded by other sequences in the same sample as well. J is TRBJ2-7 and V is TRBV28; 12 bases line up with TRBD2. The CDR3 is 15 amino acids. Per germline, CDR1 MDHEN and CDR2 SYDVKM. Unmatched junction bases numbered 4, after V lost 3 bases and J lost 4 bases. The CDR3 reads CASSFLLAGGYEQYF. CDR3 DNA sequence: TGTGCCAGCAGTTTCCTCCTAGCGGGAGGGTACGAGCAGTACTTC. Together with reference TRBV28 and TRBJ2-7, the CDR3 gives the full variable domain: DVKVTQSSRYLVKRTGEKVFLECVQDMDHENMFWYRQDPGLGLRLIYFSYDVKMKEKGDIPEGYSVSREKKERFSLILESASTNQTSMYLCASSFLLAGGYEQYFGPGTRLTVT.

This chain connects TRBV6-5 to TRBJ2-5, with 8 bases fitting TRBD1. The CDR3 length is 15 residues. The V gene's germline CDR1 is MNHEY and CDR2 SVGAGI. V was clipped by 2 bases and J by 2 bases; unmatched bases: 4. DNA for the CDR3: TGTGCCAGCAGTTACGGGACAGGTGATCAAGAGACCCAGTACTTC. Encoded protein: CASSYGTGDQETQYF.

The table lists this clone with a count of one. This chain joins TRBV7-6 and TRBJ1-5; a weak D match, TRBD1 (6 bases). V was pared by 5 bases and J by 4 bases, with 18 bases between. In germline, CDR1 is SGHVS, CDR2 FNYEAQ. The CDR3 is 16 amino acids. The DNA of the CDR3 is TGTGCCAGCAGCCCTGGGTCCGGGACACCTAATCAGCCCCAGCATTTT. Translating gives CASSPGSGTPNQPQHF.

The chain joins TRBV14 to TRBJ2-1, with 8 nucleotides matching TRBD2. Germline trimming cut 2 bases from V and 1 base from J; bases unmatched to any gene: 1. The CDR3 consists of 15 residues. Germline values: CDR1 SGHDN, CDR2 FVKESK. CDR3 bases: TGTGCCAGCAGCCAATTAGCGGGGTCCTACAATGAGCAGTTCTTC. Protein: CASSQLAGSYNEQFF. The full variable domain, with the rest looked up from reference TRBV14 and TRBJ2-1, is EAGVTQFPSHSVIEKGQTVTLRCDPISGHDNLYWYRRVMGKEIKFLLHFVKESKQDESGMPNNRFLAERTGGTYSTLKVQPAELEDSGVYFCASSQLAGSYNEQFFGPGTRLTVL.

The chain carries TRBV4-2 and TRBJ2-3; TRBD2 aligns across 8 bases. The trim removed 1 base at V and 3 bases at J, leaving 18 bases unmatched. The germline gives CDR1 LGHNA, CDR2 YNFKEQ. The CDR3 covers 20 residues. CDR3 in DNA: TGTGCCAGCAGCCAAGTTCGTAGGGCTCTACCGGGAGGGCCAACAGATACGCAGTATTTT. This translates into CASSQVRRALPGGPTDTQYF.

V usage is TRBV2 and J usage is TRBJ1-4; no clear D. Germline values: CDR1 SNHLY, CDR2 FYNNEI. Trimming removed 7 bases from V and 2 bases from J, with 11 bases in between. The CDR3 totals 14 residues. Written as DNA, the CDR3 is TGTGCCAGCATGGAGGAGGTCACTAATGAAAAACTGTTTTTT. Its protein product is CASMEEVTNEKLFF.

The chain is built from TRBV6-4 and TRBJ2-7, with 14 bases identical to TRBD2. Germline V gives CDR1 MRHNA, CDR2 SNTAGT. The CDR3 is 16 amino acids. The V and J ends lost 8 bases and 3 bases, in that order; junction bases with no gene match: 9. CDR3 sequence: CASSCAGTSGSYEQYV. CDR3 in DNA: TGTGCCAGCTCATGCGCCGGGACTAGCGGGAGCTACGAGCAGTACGTC.

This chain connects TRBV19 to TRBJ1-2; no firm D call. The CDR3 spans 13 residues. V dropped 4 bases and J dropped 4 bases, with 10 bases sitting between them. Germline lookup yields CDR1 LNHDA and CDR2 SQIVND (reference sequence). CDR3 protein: CASSNSGIYGYTF. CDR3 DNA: TGTGCCAGTAGTAACTCGGGGATCTATGGCTACACCTTC.

CDR3 region: CASSDWTSGTTDTQYF. DNA of the CDR3: TGCGCCAGCAGTGATTGGACTAGCGGAACCACAGATACGCAGTATTTT. The chain links TRBV10-1 to TRBJ2-3; 10 bases match TRBD2. The CDR3 has 16 residues. The germline CDR1 and CDR2 sequences are WNHNN and SYGVQD (reference sequence). J was trimmed by 2 bases and V by 3 bases; bases with no gene match: 5.

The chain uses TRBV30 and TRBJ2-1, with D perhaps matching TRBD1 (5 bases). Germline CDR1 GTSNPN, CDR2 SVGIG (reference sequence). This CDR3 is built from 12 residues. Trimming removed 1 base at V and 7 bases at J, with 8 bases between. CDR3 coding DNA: TGTGCCTGGAGTGGTCAGGGTAATGAGCAGTTCTTC. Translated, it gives CAWSGQGNEQFF.

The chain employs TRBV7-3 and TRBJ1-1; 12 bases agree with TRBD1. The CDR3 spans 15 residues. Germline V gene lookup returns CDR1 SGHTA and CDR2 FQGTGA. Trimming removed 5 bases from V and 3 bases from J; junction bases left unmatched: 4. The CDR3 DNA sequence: TGTGCCAGCAGCGGGACAGGGGGCCCGGACACTGAAGCTTTCTTT. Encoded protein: CASSGTGGPDTEAFF.